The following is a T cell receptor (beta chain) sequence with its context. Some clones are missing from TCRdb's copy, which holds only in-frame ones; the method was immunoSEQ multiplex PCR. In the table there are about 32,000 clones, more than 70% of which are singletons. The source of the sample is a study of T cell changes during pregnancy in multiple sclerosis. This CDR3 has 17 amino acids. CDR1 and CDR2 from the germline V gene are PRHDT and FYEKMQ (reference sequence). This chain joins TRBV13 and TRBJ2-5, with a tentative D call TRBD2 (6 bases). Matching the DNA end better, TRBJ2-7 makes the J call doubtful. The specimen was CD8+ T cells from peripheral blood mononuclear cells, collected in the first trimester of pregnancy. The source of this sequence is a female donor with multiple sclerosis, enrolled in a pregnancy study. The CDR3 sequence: CASSSSGLGGGSYEQYF. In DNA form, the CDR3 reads TGTGCCAGCAGCTCAAGCGGGCTCGGGGGTGGATCCTACGAGCAGTACTTC.